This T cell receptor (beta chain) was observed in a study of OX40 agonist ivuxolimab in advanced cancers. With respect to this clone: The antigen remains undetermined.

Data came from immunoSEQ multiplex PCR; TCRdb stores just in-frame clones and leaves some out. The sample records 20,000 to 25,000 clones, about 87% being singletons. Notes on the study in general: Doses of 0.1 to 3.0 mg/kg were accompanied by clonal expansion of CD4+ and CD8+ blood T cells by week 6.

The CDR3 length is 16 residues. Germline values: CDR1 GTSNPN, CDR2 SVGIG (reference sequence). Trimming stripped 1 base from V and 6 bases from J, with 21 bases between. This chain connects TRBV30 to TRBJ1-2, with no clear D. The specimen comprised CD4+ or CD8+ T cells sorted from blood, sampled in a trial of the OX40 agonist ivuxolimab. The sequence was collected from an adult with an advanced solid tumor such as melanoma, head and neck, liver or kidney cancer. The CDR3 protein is CAWSEAGAGMRHGYTF. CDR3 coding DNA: TGTGCCTGGAGTGAAGCGGGAGCTGGTATGAGACATGGCTACACCTTC.